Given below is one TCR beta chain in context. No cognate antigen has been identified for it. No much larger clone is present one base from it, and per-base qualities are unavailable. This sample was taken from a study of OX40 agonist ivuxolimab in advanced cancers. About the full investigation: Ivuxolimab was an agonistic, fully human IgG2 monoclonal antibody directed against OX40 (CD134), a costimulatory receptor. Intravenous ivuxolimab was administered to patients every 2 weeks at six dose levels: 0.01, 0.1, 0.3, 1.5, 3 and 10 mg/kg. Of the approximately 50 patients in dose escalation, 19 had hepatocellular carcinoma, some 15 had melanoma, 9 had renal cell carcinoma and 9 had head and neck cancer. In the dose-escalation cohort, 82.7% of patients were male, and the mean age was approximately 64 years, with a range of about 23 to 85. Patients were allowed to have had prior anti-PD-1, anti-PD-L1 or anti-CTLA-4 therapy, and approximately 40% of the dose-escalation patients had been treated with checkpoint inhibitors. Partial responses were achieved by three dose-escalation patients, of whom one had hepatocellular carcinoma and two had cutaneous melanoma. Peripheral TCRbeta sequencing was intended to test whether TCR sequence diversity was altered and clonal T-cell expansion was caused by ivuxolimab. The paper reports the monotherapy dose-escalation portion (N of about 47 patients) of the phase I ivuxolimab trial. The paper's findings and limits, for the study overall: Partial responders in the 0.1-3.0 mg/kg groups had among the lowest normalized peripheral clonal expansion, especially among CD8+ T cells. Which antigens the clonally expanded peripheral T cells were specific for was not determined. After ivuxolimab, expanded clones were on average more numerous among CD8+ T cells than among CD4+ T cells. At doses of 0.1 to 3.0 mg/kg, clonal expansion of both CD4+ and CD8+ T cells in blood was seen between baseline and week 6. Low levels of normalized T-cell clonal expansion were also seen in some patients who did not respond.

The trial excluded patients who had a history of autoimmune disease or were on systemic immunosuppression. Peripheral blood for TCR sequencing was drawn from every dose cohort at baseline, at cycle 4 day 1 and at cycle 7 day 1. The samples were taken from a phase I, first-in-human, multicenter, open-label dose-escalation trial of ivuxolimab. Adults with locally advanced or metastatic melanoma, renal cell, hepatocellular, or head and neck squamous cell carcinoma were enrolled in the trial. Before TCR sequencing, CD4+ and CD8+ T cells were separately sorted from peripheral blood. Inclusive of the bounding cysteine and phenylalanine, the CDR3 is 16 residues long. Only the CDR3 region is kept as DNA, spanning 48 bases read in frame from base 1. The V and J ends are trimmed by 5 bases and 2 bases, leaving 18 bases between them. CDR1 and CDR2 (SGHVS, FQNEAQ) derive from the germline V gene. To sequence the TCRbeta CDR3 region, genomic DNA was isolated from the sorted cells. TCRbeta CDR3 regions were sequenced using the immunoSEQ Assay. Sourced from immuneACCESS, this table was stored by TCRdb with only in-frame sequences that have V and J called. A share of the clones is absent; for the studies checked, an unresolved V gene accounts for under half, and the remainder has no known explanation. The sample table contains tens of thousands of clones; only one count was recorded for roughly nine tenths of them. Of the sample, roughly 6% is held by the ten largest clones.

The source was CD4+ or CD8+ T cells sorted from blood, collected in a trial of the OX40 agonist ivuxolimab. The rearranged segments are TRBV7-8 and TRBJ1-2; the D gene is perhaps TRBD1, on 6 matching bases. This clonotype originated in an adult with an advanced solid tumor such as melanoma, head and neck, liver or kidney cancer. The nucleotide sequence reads TGTGCCAGCAGCACGCCGGACAGACTTATAAACTATGGCTACACCTTC. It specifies CASSTPDRLINYGYTF. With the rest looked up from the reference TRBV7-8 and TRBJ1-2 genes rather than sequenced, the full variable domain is GAGVSQSPRYKVAKRGQDVALRCDPISGHVSLFWYQQALGQGPEFLTYFQNEAQLDKSGLPSDRFFAERPEGSVSTLKIQRTQQEDSAVYLCASSTPDRLINYGYTFGSGTRLTVV.